This TCR beta chain was sequenced during a study of breast tumors, draining lymph nodes, adjacent tissues. TCRdb itself ran the multiplex PCR reads through MiXCR, one entry per CDR3 protein. Of about 140,000 distinct CDR3 sequences listed, over 25% are singletons. V lost 5 bases, J lost 0 bases, and 10 bases lay in between. The CDR3 has 14 amino acids. Germline CDR1 is SGHVS and CDR2 is FQNEAQ. The lymph nodes were axillary draining lymph nodes from breast cancer patients. The chain couples TRBV7-8 to TRBJ1-1; no definite D call. Sequenced sample: axillary lymph node tissue. This receptor was obtained from a female donor with breast cancer. Some clones in this sample may be carry-over from other donors' samples. The chain's CDR3 is CASSPLVMNTEAFF. The CDR3 DNA is TGTGCCAGCAGCCCGTTGGTTATGAACACTGAAGCTTTCTTT.